Here is one T cell receptor (beta chain) with its context. This entry is derived from a study of blood T cell repertoires in COVID-19. Across the study: Both acute and convalescent COVID-19 samples were obtained from the United States, Italy and Spain.

Authors' processing steps: From reference gene primer amplification, estimates of nucleated cell counts were derived. Clones were read by immunoSEQ multiplex PCR, and TCRdb kept only the in-frame ones, dropping some. The V and J calls and clone size are taken from that table; D and trimming were inferred from the DNA. Found here are fewer than 150,000 clones, around 89% of them singletons; the top ten hold roughly 11%. This TCR came from a woman of 80 years or more with acute or convalescent COVID-19. The sample taken for sequencing was peripheral blood.

The CDR3 DNA follows: TGTGCCAGCAGTGAAGGACAGGGTAATTCACCCCTCCACTTT. Its translation: CASSEGQGNSPLHF. The chain links TRBV27 to TRBJ1-6; 8 bases align to TRBD1. Looked up from germline, CDR1 is MNHEY and CDR2 is SMNVEV (reference sequence). The junction had 3 bases not matched to a gene; V was cut back by 5 bases and J by 6 bases. The CDR3 has 14 residues.